This T cell receptor (beta chain) was recovered during a study of T cell responses to AZD1222 COVID-19 vaccine. The study's findings and limits: Vaccine-associated CD4 TCRs spanned spike, dominant at 160-218 and 743-854. Unmutated variant regions are reportedly the target of nearly half of TCRs that are spike-specific. Females made up more of the donors, who were largely white British, and clonal diversity may have come out too low.

V lost 3 bases, J lost 9 bases, and 4 bases stayed unmatched. This CDR3 region has 15 residues. Germline V gene data show CDR1 as SGHRS and CDR2 as YFSETQ. About this clone: Antigen specificity is unknown.

Libraries were prepared by immunoSEQ multiplex PCR; TCRdb keeps only in-frame clonotypes and omits some of them. The profile covers around 94,000 clones, with roughly 84% appearing a single time and about 15% taken by the ten largest. This chain links TRBV5-1 with TRBJ1-6; 12 nucleotides match TRBD1. The receptor's source is an adult in good health. The specimen was peripheral blood, collected on day 0 of AZD1222 vaccination. CDR3: CASSWGQGALSPLHF. The CDR3 nucleotides are TGCGCCAGCAGCTGGGGACAGGGGGCCCTTTCACCCCTCCACTTT.